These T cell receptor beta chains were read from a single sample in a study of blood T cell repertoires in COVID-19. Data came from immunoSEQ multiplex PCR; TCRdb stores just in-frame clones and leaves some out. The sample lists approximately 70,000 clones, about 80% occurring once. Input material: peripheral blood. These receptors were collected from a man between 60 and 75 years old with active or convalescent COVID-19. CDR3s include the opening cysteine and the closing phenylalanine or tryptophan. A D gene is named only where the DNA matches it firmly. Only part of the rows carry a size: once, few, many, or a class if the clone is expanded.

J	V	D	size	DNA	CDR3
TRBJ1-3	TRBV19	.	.	TGTGCCAGTAGTAGAATGGGGGGGACCGTCGCTGGAAACACCATATATTTT	CASSRMGGTVAGNTIYF
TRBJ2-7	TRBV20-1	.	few	TGCAGTGCTAGTAGTGGCAGGGTCGAGCAGTACTTC	CSASSGRVEQYF
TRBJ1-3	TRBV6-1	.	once	TGTGCCAGCAGTGAGCTAAGAGGAAACACCATATATTTT	CASSELRGNTIYF
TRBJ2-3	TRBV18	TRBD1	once	TGTGCCAGCCAAAGGGGGCGCACAGATACGCAGTATTTT	CASQRGRTDTQYF
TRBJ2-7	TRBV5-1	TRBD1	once	TGCGCCAGGGGGAGTCGTTCGGGACAGGCAGACGAGCAGTACTTC	CARGSRSGQADEQYF
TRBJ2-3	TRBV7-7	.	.	TGTGCCAGCAGCCCATATGACAGGTTCACAGATACGCAGTATTTT	CASSPYDRFTDTQYF
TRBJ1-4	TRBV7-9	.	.	TGTGCCAGCAGCTTAGCGGGCGGGCCGGGAACTAATGAAAAACTGTTTTTT	CASSLAGGPGTNEKLFF
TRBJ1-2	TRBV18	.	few	TGTGCCAGCTCCCCGTTAACGCCCAGGAATGCTAACTATGGCTACACCTTC	CASSPLTPRNANYGYTF
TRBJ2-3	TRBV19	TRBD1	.	TGTGCCAGTAGTCAAATCTGGGGGACAGGGGGCTATGAAGATACGCAGTATTTT	CASSQIWGTGGYEDTQYF
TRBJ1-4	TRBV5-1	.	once	TGCGCCAGCAGCTCCGACAAGAATGAAAAACTGTTTTTT	CASSSDKNEKLFF
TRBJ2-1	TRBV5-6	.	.	TGTGCCAGCAGTTCTCCAGGGGAGAGTGGCTACAATGAGCAGTTCTTC	CASSSPGESGYNEQFF
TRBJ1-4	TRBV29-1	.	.	TGCAGCGTTGAATGGCAGGGCAATAATGAAAAACTGTTTTTT	CSVEWQGNNEKLFF
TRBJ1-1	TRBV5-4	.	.	TGTGCCAGCACCCAGGACACTTTGAACACTGAAGCTTTCTTT	CASTQDTLNTEAFF
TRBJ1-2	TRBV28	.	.	TGTGCCAGCTTACCCGGGGGAGCATACTATGGCTACACCTTC	CASLPGGAYYGYTF
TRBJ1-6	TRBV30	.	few	TGTGCCTGGACGCCAGAGGTTGATTCACCCCTCCACTTT	CAWTPEVDSPLHF
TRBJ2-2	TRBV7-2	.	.	TGTGCCAGCAGCTTAAAAGTGCGGCCCTTGAACACCGGGGAGCTGTTTTTT	CASSLKVRPLNTGELFF
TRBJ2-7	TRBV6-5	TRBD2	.	TGTGCCAGCAACCCCCTAGCGGCCCTCCCCCACGAGCAGTACTTC	CASNPLAALPHEQYF
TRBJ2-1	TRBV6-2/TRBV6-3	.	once	TGTGCCAGCAGTTTAGCGGTACTCTCCTACAATGAGCAGTTCTTC	CASSLAVLSYNEQFF
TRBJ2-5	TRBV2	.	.	TGTGCCAGCAGTGAGGCCAATTCCGAGACCCAGTACTTC	CASSEANSETQYF
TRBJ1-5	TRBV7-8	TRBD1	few	TGTGCCAGCAGCACCCGGACAGGGACCAATCAGCCCCAGCATTTT	CASSTRTGTNQPQHF
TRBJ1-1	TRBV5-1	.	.	TGCGCCAGCAGCTCAGGTGCACAGGCCCCCGCGGCGAGCGCTGAAGCTTTCTTT	CASSSGAQAPAASAEAFF
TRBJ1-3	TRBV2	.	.	TGTGCCAGCAGTGAAAGAGGGCGGCCAAACACCATATATTTT	CASSERGRPNTIYF
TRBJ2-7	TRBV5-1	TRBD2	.	TGCGCCAGCAGTGCTGCTAGCGGTCCTACCTCCTACGAGCAGTACTTC	CASSAASGPTSYEQYF
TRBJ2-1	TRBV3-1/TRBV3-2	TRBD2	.	TGTGCCAGCAGCAGACCGGGACTAGCGGGGGTCGATGAGCAGTTCTTC	CASSRPGLAGVDEQFF
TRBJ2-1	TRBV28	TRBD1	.	TGTGCCAGTTCTCTAGACAGGGGGAATGAGCAGTTCTTC	CASSLDRGNEQFF
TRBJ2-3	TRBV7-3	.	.	TGTGCCAGCAGCCAAAGCCACGGGGATACGCAGTATTTT	CASSQSHGDTQYF
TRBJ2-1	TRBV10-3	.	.	TGTGCCATCAGTGAGAGGGGCGATGAGCAGTTCTTC	CAISERGDEQFF
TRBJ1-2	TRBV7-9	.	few	TGTGCCAGCAGCCGAACGGGACTGCAGTATGGCTACACCTTC	CASSRTGLQYGYTF
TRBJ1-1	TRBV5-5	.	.	TGTGCCAGCGTCCAGGACAGCCTGAACACTGAAGCTTTCTTT	CASVQDSLNTEAFF
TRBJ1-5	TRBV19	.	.	TGTGCCAGTACCTCCGGCCCAGACCGGGCCCAGCATTTT	CASTSGPDRAQHF
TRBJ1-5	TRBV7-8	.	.	TGTGCCAGCACCCTAATGGGGGGTGTCAATCAGCCCCAGCATTTT	CASTLMGGVNQPQHF
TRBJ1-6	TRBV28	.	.	TGTGCCAGCAGTGCAGGCGGGCCGGGGATCTATAATTCACCCCTCCACTTT	CASSAGGPGIYNSPLHF
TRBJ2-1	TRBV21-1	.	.	TGTGCCAGCAGGGCTAGCGGGGGGAGCTCCTACAATGAGCAGTTCTTC	CASRASGGSSYNEQFF
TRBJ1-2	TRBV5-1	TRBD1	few	TGCGCCAGCAGAGCGACAGGGTTCGACTATGGCTACACCTTC	CASRATGFDYGYTF
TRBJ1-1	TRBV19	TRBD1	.	TGTGCCAGTAGTGAAACAGGGGGAGTGAACACTGAAGCTTTCTTT	CASSETGGVNTEAFF
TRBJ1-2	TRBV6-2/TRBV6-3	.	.	TGTGCCAGCAGTTTACCCCCCGACACGTATTTCTATGGCTACACCTTC	CASSLPPDTYFYGYTF
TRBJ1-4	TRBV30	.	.	TGTGCCTGGAGTTACGAGGGGGTCCATAATGAAAAACTGTTTTTT	CAWSYEGVHNEKLFF
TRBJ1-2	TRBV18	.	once	TGTGCCAGCTCGCGCACGGGGGGCGGTTATGGCTACACCTTC	CASSRTGGGYGYTF
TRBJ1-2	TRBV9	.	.	TGTGCCAGCAGCGCTACAGGGTCTCATAACTATGGCTACACCTTC	CASSATGSHNYGYTF
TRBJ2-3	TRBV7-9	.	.	TGTGCCAGCAGCCTAGGCTTGGCCACAGATACGCAGTATTTT	CASSLGLATDTQYF
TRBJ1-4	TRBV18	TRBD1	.	TGTGCCAGCTCACCGCAACGGACAGGGGGCTCCGAAAAACTGTTTTTT	CASSPQRTGGSEKLFF
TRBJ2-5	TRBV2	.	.	TGTGCCAGCAGACCCTCTAGAACGGGGGAGACCCAGTACTTC	CASRPSRTGETQYF
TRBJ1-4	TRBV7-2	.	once	TGTGCCAGCAGCCCTGGGGGGGCGGTCGGAACTAATGAAAAACTGTTTTTT	CASSPGGAVGTNEKLFF
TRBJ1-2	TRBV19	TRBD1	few	TGTGCCAGTAGTCCTGGGACAGGAGCTAACTATGGCTACACCTTC	CASSPGTGANYGYTF
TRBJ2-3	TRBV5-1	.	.	TGCGCCAGCAGACAAGCGACAGATACGCAGTATTTT	CASRQATDTQYF
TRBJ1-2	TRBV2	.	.	TGTGCCAGCAGTGAAGAAGGGGTTCTTCCGTATGGCTACACCTTC	CASSEEGVLPYGYTF
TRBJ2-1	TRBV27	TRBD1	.	TGTGCCAGCAGTTCCCGGACAGGGGCCTACAATGAGCAGTTCTTC	CASSSRTGAYNEQFF
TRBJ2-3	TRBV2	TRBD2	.	TGTGCCAGCAGGATGGGGCGGGGGGCGGCCGCAGATACGCAGTATTTT	CASRMGRGAAADTQYF
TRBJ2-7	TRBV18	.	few	TGTGCCAGCTCACCGTTCACAGGCGAGGCCTCCTCCTACGAGCAGTACTTC	CASSPFTGEASSYEQYF
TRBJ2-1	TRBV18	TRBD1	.	TGTGCCAGCTTGACCAAGGGGTTGGTAGGGGGCGATCGGTGGAATGAGCAGTTCTTC	CASLTKGLVGGDRWNEQFF
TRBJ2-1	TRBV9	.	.	TGTGCCAGCAGCGGACAGGACCTACCTTACAATGAGCAGTTCTTC	CASSGQDLPYNEQFF
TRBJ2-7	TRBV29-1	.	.	TGCAGCGCTGGTGACAGGTTAACGCCCTACGAGCAGTACTTC	CSAGDRLTPYEQYF
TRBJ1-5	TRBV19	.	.	TGTGCCAGTAGTATCATGGCGGGCAATCAGCCCCAGCATTTT	CASSIMAGNQPQHF
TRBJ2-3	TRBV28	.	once	TGTGCCAGCAGTCCGATCCACAGGGAAGCGAGCACAGATACGCAGTATTTT	CASSPIHREASTDTQYF
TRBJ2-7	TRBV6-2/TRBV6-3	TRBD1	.	TGTGCCAGCAGTTGGACAGGGGCCTCCTACGAGCAGTACTTC	CASSWTGASYEQYF
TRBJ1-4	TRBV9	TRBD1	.	TGTGCCAGCAGCGGGGGACAGGGGGAGGTTGAAAAACTGTTTTTT	CASSGGQGEVEKLFF
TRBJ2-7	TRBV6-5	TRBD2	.	TGTGCCAGCAATCCGACCCTAGCGGGGGCCTACGAGCAGTACTTC	CASNPTLAGAYEQYF
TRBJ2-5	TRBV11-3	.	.	TGTGCCAGCAGCTTAGAGGCGGCGGAAGAGACCCAGTACTTC	CASSLEAAEETQYF
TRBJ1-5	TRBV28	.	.	TGTGCCAGCAGTTTAAGGGGACAGCCCCAGCATTTT	CASSLRGQPQHF
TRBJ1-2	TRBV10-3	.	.	TGTGCCATCAGTGACCGTCAATTCGTACTCTATGGCTACACCTTC	CAISDRQFVLYGYTF